These 26 T cell receptor beta chains were sequenced from one sample in a study of T-cell reconstitution after alpha-beta-depleted transplantation in children. The TCRbeta library was prepared with unique molecular identifiers. MiXCR, run by TCRdb on the PCR reads, gives a single entry per CDR3 protein. The data contain around 960,000 distinct CDR3 sequences, about 29% of them singletons. Sequencing was performed on PBMCs, mostly from graft donor cells, taken 360 days after TCRalphabeta/CD19-depleted stem cell transplant. These receptors came from a boy younger than two who had a stem cell transplant for SCID, so the T cells may come from the graft donor.

This clonotype was detected only a few times. V and J are TRBV6-5 and TRBJ2-7; 8 bases fit TRBD2. CDR1 MNHEY and CDR2 SVGAGI come from the germline V gene. This CDR3 has 15 amino acids. V trimming: 0 bases; J trimming: 4 bases; junction bases outside the gene matches: 5. The CDR3 nucleotides read TGTGCCAGCAGTTACTCGGCTAGCGGGTCGTACGAGCAGTACTTC. It encodes CASSYSASGSYEQYF.

Only a few counts were recorded for this clonotype. V is TRBV7-2 and J is TRBJ2-7; the match to TRBD2 covers 8 bases. This CDR3 comprises 14 residues. J lost 7 bases, V lost 1 base, and 6 bases had no gene match. The germline gives CDR1 SGHTA, CDR2 FQGNSA. The CDR3 region is CASSLVIAGREQYF. For the CDR3, the DNA is TGTGCCAGCAGCTTAGTTATAGCGGGGAGGGAGCAGTACTTC.

The sample holds many counts of this clonotype. Sequence at one end of the junction differs from germline and may be a read error. The rearrangement links TRBV5-1 to TRBJ2-3; D remains unclear. This CDR3 has 11 amino acids. CDR1 SGHRS and CDR2 YFSETQ come from the germline V gene. The CDR3 sequence: CASSFGDTQYF. CDR3 coding DNA: TGTGCCAGCAGTTTTGGAGATACGCAGTATTTT.

This chain links TRBV5-6 with TRBJ2-2; D gene uncertain. Germline V gene sequence: CDR1 SGHDT, CDR2 YYEEEE. This CDR3 comprises 15 residues. Trimming removed 1 base at V and 0 bases at J, with 7 bases between. The CDR3: CASSLRRANTGELFF. CDR3 nucleotide sequence: TGTGCCAGCAGCTTGCGCCGTGCGAACACCGGGGAGCTGTTTTTT.

This clonotype occurred many times. The chain couples TRBV4-1 to TRBJ2-5; D perhaps matches TRBD2 (5 bases). Trimming removed 2 bases at V and 2 bases at J, with 12 bases between. This CDR3 has 15 amino acids. Per germline, CDR1 MGHRA and CDR2 YSYEKL. CDR3 region: CASSQPGRGQETQYF. The CDR3 nucleotides read TGCGCCAGCAGCCAACCGGGGAGAGGTCAAGAGACCCAGTACTTC.

This clonotype was counted only a few times. The CDR3 nucleotides are TGTGCCAGCAGCTTAGTTTACGGGTGGAAGGGGGGTGGCTACACCTTC. It is translated as CASSLVYGWKGGGYTF. This chain connects TRBV7-2 to TRBJ1-2; D perhaps matches TRBD1 (6 bases). CDR3 length equals 16 residues. The V gene lost 1 base and the J gene lost 7 bases, with 19 bases spanning the gap. CDR1 and CDR2 (germline): SGHTA, FQGNSA.

This clonotype turned up a few times. The chain joins TRBV11-1 to TRBJ2-3; D perhaps matches TRBD2 (6 bases). V was pared by 5 bases and J by 3 bases, with 18 bases between. Germline CDR1 is SGHAT and CDR2 is FQDESV (reference sequence). The CDR3 extends over 16 amino acids. CDR3 protein: CASSPRRGALTDTQYF. The CDR3 nucleotides are TGTGCCAGCAGCCCGCGGCGCGGGGCCCTTACAGATACGCAGTATTTT.

The chain uses TRBV7-9 and TRBJ2-2; 7 bases fit TRBD1. Germline CDR1 reads SEHNR; CDR2 reads FQNEAQ (reference sequence). The CDR3 contains 17 residues. V lost 2 bases, J lost 7 bases, and 13 bases stayed unmatched. CDR3 protein: CASSLLATGLKNGELFF. The CDR3 nucleotides are TGTGCCAGCAGCTTATTGGCGACAGGGTTGAAAAACGGGGAGCTGTTTTTT.

The rearrangement links TRBV29-1 to TRBJ2-1, with D hard to call. The V end was cut by 4 bases, the J end by 0 bases, with 7 bases between. This CDR3 region has 13 residues. CDR1 is SQVTM, CDR2 ANQGSEA, per germline. The CDR3, as DNA: TGCAGCGTTGGGGGTTACTCCTACAATGAGCAGTTCTTC. It is translated as CSVGGYSYNEQFF.

The chain is built from TRBV11-1 and TRBJ2-7; perhaps TRBD1 as D (6 bases). Trimming cost V 0 bases and J 3 bases, with 21 bases left between them. The CDR3 is made up of 18 amino acids. Germline V CDR1 and CDR2: SGHAT, FQDESV (reference sequence). CDR3 bases: TGTGCCAGCAGCTTAGCCCGGGACACAGTAAAGAGTCTCTACGAGCAGTACTTC. It codes for CASSLARDTVKSLYEQYF.

This clonotype was counted a few times. An end of the junction differs from the germline gene, which may be a read error. The V gene is TRBV12-3 or TRBV12-4, the J gene TRBJ2-1; no clear D. The CDR3 is made up of 12 amino acids. In DNA form, the CDR3 reads TGTGCCAGCAGTCTTTCCCCGGGCCAGACTGTCTTC. It specifies CASSLSPGQTVF.

V usage is TRBV10-3 and J usage is TRBJ2-7, with 8 nucleotides matching TRBD1. Trimming took 9 bases from V and 1 from J; bases not matched to a gene: 5. The CDR3 extends over 13 amino acids. CDR1 and CDR2 from the germline V gene are ENHRY and SYGVKD. CDR3 region: CAIAGQDSYEQYF. CDR3 nucleotides: TGTGCCATTGCGGGACAGGATTCCTACGAGCAGTACTTC.

This clonotype occurred a few times. J is TRBJ2-5 and V is TRBV25-1, with 9 nucleotides matching TRBD2. The CDR3 runs 17 residues. V gave up 4 bases and J gave up 5 bases; unmatched junction bases: 14. Germline V CDR1 and CDR2: MGHDK, SYGVNS. The CDR3 here is CASSVPRGLARGETQYF. DNA of the CDR3: TGTGCCAGCAGTGTCCCGAGGGGACTAGCTCGGGGTGAGACCCAGTACTTC.

This clonotype was picked up a small number of times. This rearrangement joins TRBV6-2 or TRBV6-3 to TRBJ1-1, with unresolved D. Germline V gene lookup returns CDR1 MNHEY and CDR2 SVGEGT. With 4 bases removed from V and 3 bases from J, the gap between germline ends came to 12 bases. The CDR3 contains 14 residues. The CDR3 region is CASSLVLPDTEAFF. The CDR3 DNA reads as TGTGCCAGCAGTTTGGTATTGCCCGACACTGAAGCTTTCTTT.

This clonotype has only a few counts. This chain links TRBV4-1 with TRBJ2-7; TRBD2 matches at 11 bases. V shed 2 bases and J 8 bases; nucleotides not matched to a gene: 5. Germline CDR1 and CDR2: MGHRA and YSYEKL. This CDR3 contains 14 residues. Here the CDR3 reads CASSQLLAGAQQYF. For the CDR3, the DNA is TGCGCCAGCAGCCAATTACTAGCGGGGGCCCAGCAGTACTTC.

The V gene is TRBV24-1, the J gene TRBJ2-7; D is unclear. V lost 1 base and J lost 4, with 1 base in between. The germline gives CDR1 KGHDR, CDR2 SFDVKD. The CDR3 extends over 11 amino acids. The CDR3 sequence is CATSDFYEQYF. For the CDR3, the DNA is TGTGCCACCAGTGATTTTTACGAGCAGTACTTC.

This clonotype was counted many times. J is TRBJ2-4 and V is TRBV12-5; D is undetermined. This CDR3 contains 16 residues. Germline CDR1 LGHNT, CDR2 FRNRAP. Trimming took 2 bases from V and 0 from J, leaving 11 bases between them. The CDR3 region is CASGLKGLIAKNIQYF. CDR3 DNA: TGTGCTAGTGGTTTGAAGGGTCTAATAGCCAAAAACATTCAGTACTTC.

Written as DNA, the CDR3 is TGTGCCACCAGTGGCTCGGCGACAGGGCCAGAAGAGACCCAGTACTTC. It codes for CATSGSATGPEETQYF. The chain recombines TRBV24-1 with TRBJ2-5; 7 bases map to TRBD1. J was trimmed by 3 bases and V by 5 bases; bases with no gene match: 11. The CDR3 is 16 residues long. CDR1 KGHDR and CDR2 SFDVKD come from the germline V gene.

The V gene is TRBV6-5, the J gene TRBJ1-5; D uncertain. The CDR3 is 14 amino acids. Germline CDR1 is MNHEY and CDR2 is SVGAGI. The ends were cut back, 2 bases at V and 4 bases at J, with 9 bases in the middle. CDR3 bases: TGTGCCAGCAGTTACGGTCCAGAGAATCAGCCCCAGCATTTT. The encoded protein is CASSYGPENQPQHF.

The genes are TRBV27 and TRBJ2-1; possibly TRBD2 for D (6 bases). With 6 bases removed from V and 8 bases from J, the gap between germline ends came to 17 bases. The CDR3 is 14 amino acids. Germline CDR1 is MNHEY and CDR2 is SMNVEV (reference sequence). The chain's CDR3 is CASSLGLRMDEQFF. CDR3 coding DNA: TGTGCCAGCAGCCTGGGACTCCGGATGGATGAGCAGTTCTTC.

The CDR3 nucleotides are TGTGCCAGCAGCCCCCCAACGGGGCGCGGGTATGGCTACACCTTC. Amino acids: CASSPPTGRGYGYTF. The rearrangement uses TRBV9 and TRBJ1-2, with TRBD1 as a possible D gene (5 bases). V shed 4 bases and J shed 5 bases, with 18 bases lying between them. This CDR3 comprises 15 residues. Germline CDR1 SGDLS, CDR2 YYNGEE.

V is TRBV5-1 and J is TRBJ1-1; 9 bases are shared with TRBD1. The CDR3 has 16 residues. Per germline, CDR1 SGHRS and CDR2 YFSETQ. J gave up 3 bases and V 1 base, and 7 bases lay outside the gene matches. CDR3 nucleotides: TGCGCCAGCAGCTTGACCGGACAGGGGAGGGACACTGAAGCTTTCTTT. This encodes CASSLTGQGRDTEAFF.

This clonotype was seen a few times. The chain combines TRBV12-3 or TRBV12-4 with TRBJ2-7; 7 nucleotides agree with TRBD1. The CDR3 is made up of 15 amino acids. V trimming: 3 bases; J trimming: 0 bases; junction bases outside the gene matches: 5. The chain's CDR3 is CASSFNRDSSYEQYF. The CDR3 DNA reads TGTGCCAGCAGTTTTAACCGGGACAGCTCCTACGAGCAGTACTTC.

This chain joins TRBV12-3 or TRBV12-4 and TRBJ2-7; D might be TRBD1 (8 bases). Trimming removed 5 bases from V and 0 bases from J, with 14 bases in between. This CDR3 has 15 residues. The DNA for the CDR3 is TGTGCCAGCAGTCGACAGGGGACTATCTCCTACGAGCAGTACTTC. This codes for CASSRQGTISYEQYF.

This clonotype was counted only a few times. The rearrangement joins TRBV20-1 to TRBJ2-7; no definite D call. The germline V gene has CDR1 DFQATT and CDR2 SNEGSKA (reference sequence). The CDR3 is made up of 12 amino acids. Deletions cut 6 bases from V and 4 bases from J, with 13 bases between. The CDR3 bases are TGCAGTGCCCACGGGCCCCAATACGAGCAGTACTTC. It yields the protein CSAHGPQYEQYF.

This sequence joins TRBV20-1 and TRBJ2-1, with 10 nucleotides matching TRBD2. V was pared by 2 bases and J by 8 bases, with 9 bases of the junction left unmatched. CDR1 is DFQATT and CDR2 is SNEGSKA in the germline V gene (reference sequence). CDR3 length: 15 amino acids. The CDR3 is CSARPPGLAWHEQFF. CDR3 DNA: TGCAGTGCTAGACCCCCGGGACTAGCGTGGCATGAGCAGTTCTTC.